This T cell receptor beta chain was sequenced during a study of Graves' ophthalmopathy and Graves' hyperthyroidism. The wider study: Sampling took place at initial diagnosis, with peripheral blood obtained before any treatment. Study-wide results and limits: The model predicted ophthalmopathy progression with about 69% sensitivity and under 75% specificity.

RNA transcripts were the template, and TCR beta CDR3 regions were amplified from them. First-round RT-PCR with HTBI primers preceded a second-round multiplex PCR. TCRdb itself ran the multiplex PCR reads through MiXCR, one entry per CDR3 protein. The data show 650,000 to 900,000 distinct CDR3 sequences, with roughly 41% seen just once and 40% to 45% held by the top ten. The study enrolled ophthalmopathy donors with moderate-to-severe activity, CAS ≥3, NOSPECS ≥4 and duration under 3 months. Diagnosis was based on clinical symptoms, serum thyroxine, TRAb, thyroid ultrasound and orbital computed tomography. Concerning this clonotype: The antigen is unknown.

Trimming removed 7 bases from V and 6 bases from J, with 12 bases in between. The CDR3 has 11 residues. The germline CDR1 and CDR2 sequences are SQVTM and ANQGSEA. This clonotype was sampled from an adult man with Graves' ophthalmopathy. The source material was peripheral blood. This chain uses TRBV29-1 with TRBJ1-2; D is perhaps TRBD1 (6 bases). Here the CDR3 reads CSAGDTDGYTF. DNA of the CDR3: TGCAGCGCCGGGGACACAGATGGCTACACCTTC.